Each of the 16 T cell receptor beta chains below was sequenced from the same sample in a study of T cell repertoires in cytomegalovirus infection (dated by TCRdb to the late 2010s). The data were produced on an Illumina HiSeq 1500. Using fastp trimming at Q25 and MiXCR clonotype assembly, TCRdb reanalyzed the public sequencing data and kept in-frame beta chains. Rows are unified per CDR3 protein, each entry keeping the most common DNA and genes. For this sample the table gives over 150,000 distinct CDR3 sequences, of which about 15% were detected only once. The top ten clonotypes cover around 25% of the sample. Material for sequencing was CD8+ T cells from PBMCs. These receptors originate from a human donor in good health (CMV status not recorded). Some clones in this sample may be carry-over from other donors' samples.

This clonotype was seen a handful of times. The chain joins TRBV7-2 to TRBJ1-2, with D unclear. Trimming pared 1 base from V and 2 bases from J, leaving 20 bases between. Germline values: CDR1 SGHTA, CDR2 FQGNSA. The CDR3 is 18 residues long. CDR3 amino acids: CASSLEGVGGKRNYGYTF. The CDR3, as DNA: TGTGCCAGCAGCTTAGAGGGAGTAGGAGGGAAAAGAAACTATGGCTACACCTTC.

The rearrangement uses TRBV7-6 and TRBJ1-1; D gene ambiguous. V gave up 5 bases and J gave up 2 bases, with 18 bases separating them. The CDR3 consists of 16 residues. Germline V gene data show CDR1 as SGHVS and CDR2 as FNYEAQ. The CDR3 reads CASSPGQENLNTEAFF. The CDR3 DNA follows: TGTGCCAGCAGCCCCGGGCAAGAGAATTTAAACACTGAAGCTTTCTTT.

The rearrangement links TRBV3-1 to TRBJ1-2, with TRBD1 matching 7 bases. The trim removed 2 bases at V and 2 bases at J, leaving 11 bases unmatched. This CDR3 is built from 17 residues. CDR1 and CDR2 from the germline V gene are LGHDT and YNNKEL (reference sequence). The CDR3 region has the DNA TGTGCCAGCAGCCAAACCATCGAAACAGGGGCCAACTATGGCTACACCTTC. Translated: CASSQTIETGANYGYTF.

This clonotype occurred a few times. V is TRBV2 and J is TRBJ2-5, with TRBD2 as a possible D gene (5 bases). This CDR3 has 15 residues. V lost 6 bases and J lost 6, with 20 bases in between. The germline gives CDR1 SNHLY, CDR2 FYNNEI. Here the CDR3 reads CASSSPPDLRKTQYF. The DNA for the CDR3 is TGTGCCAGCAGCTCCCCCCCGGACTTGAGGAAGACCCAGTACTTC.

This clonotype was counted between two and nine times. The chain has TRBV29-1 and TRBJ2-7; maybe TRBD1 (6 bases). CDR3 length: 13 amino acids. Germline loops: CDR1 SQVTM, CDR2 ANQGSEA. V gave up 4 bases and J gave up 3 bases, with 13 bases separating them. The CDR3 DNA sequence: TGCAGCGTTGGGCAGGGGATCGTCTACGAGCAGTACTTC. Translation gives CSVGQGIVYEQYF.

V is TRBV29-1 and J is TRBJ1-2, with D hard to call. The CDR3 loop spans 11 amino acids. Germline assignment: CDR1 SQVTM and CDR2 ANQGSEA. The V and J ends lost 8 bases and 3 bases respectively, with 10 bases between them. The CDR3 DNA reads as TGCAGCTCCGGTGTGGACTATGGCTACACCTTC. Translation gives CSSGVDYGYTF.

The chain recombines TRBV28 with TRBJ1-5, with D unresolved. V was trimmed by 6 bases and J by 6 bases, leaving 15 bases between them. This CDR3 has 14 residues. Germline CDR1 MDHEN, CDR2 SYDVKM. CDR3 residues: CASSPSGSGQPQHF. DNA of the CDR3: TGTGCCAGCAGCCCTTCCGGGAGCGGTCAGCCCCAGCATTTT.

This clonotype was seen repeatedly, ten times or more. CDR3 loop: CASSSLQGAVEETQYF. The CDR3 coding sequence is TGTGCCAGCAGCTCCCTACAGGGGGCGGTTGAGGAGACCCAGTACTTC. The chain uses TRBV7-9 and TRBJ2-5; 9 bases align to TRBD1. The length of the CDR3 is 16 residues. The V segment lost 4 bases and the J segment 5 bases; nucleotides outside the gene matches: 11. From germline, CDR1 is SEHNR and CDR2 FQNEAQ (reference sequence).

The V and J genes are TRBV6-2 or TRBV6-3 and TRBJ2-7; D is unclear. There are 13 residues in the CDR3. V lost 2 bases to trimming and J lost 2 bases, with 7 bases between them. Germline V lookup: CDR1 MNHEY, CDR2 SVGEGT. The CDR3 region is CASSYAGTYEQYF. The CDR3 DNA reads TGTGCCAGCAGTTACGCAGGTACCTACGAGCAGTACTTC.

There are a few counts of this clonotype. The chain is built from TRBV28 and TRBJ2-1, with 10 bases fitting TRBD1. The germline V gene has CDR1 MDHEN and CDR2 SYDVKM. V dropped 5 bases and J dropped 2; count of bases not matched to a gene: 12. The CDR3 consists of 18 residues. DNA of the CDR3: TGTGCCAGCAGTGCACGACTCCGGGACAGGGGAACCTACAATGAGCAGTTCTTC. Translated, it gives CASSARLRDRGTYNEQFF.

This clonotype was observed a handful of times. This chain uses TRBV7-9 with TRBJ1-5; tentatively, D is TRBD1 (6 bases). The germline gives CDR1 SEHNR, CDR2 FQNEAQ (reference sequence). The CDR3 covers 15 residues. V was shortened by 1 base and J by 1 base, with 8 bases between the two germline ends. In DNA, the CDR3 is TGTGCCAGCAGCTTAGTGCAGGGGAGCAATCAGCCCCAGCATTTT. Its protein is CASSLVQGSNQPQHF.

The chain recombines TRBV6-6 with TRBJ1-1; possibly TRBD1 for D (6 bases). CDR3 length: 11 residues. Trimming pared 5 bases from V and 8 bases from J, leaving 9 bases between. Germline CDR1 MNHNY, CDR2 SVGAGI (reference sequence). CDR3 in amino acids: CASSTGAEAFF. The CDR3, as DNA: TGTGCCAGCAGTACGGGGGCAGAAGCTTTCTTT.

A few counts support this clonotype. The chain recombines TRBV5-1 with TRBJ2-1, with TRBD2 matching over 7 bases. After removal of 0 bases from V and 5 bases from J, the junction contained 5 bases not matched to a gene. Per the germline V gene, CDR1 is SGHRS and CDR2 is YFSETQ. This CDR3 has 15 residues. The CDR3 DNA is TGCGCCAGCAGCTTGGGAAGCGGGGCCCACAATGAGCAGTTCTTC. This codes for CASSLGSGAHNEQFF.

The genes are TRBV7-9 and TRBJ1-1, with a tentative D call TRBD1 (5 bases). Germline V lookup: CDR1 SEHNR, CDR2 FQNEAQ (reference sequence). The CDR3 length is 15 residues. V was shortened by 4 bases and J by 1 base, with 13 bases between the two germline ends. This CDR3 reads CASSSSTDQNTEAFF. The CDR3 DNA is TGTGCCAGCAGCTCCTCGACAGACCAGAACACTGAAGCTTTCTTT.

This clonotype was observed a handful of times. V usage is TRBV6-6 and J usage is TRBJ2-3, with TRBD2 matching 8 bases. There are 18 residues in the CDR3. Germline values: CDR1 MNHNY, CDR2 SVGAGI (reference sequence). V was pared by 0 bases and J by 2 bases, with 10 bases of the junction left unmatched. CDR3 sequence (DNA): TGTGCCAGCAGTTACTCCAGGGTAGCGGGGCTTACCACAGATACGCAGTATTTT. It is translated as CASSYSRVAGLTTDTQYF.

The chain has TRBV12-3 or TRBV12-4 and TRBJ2-5; unclear D gene. V lost 4 bases and J 6 bases, leaving 6 bases between the germline ends. The CDR3 length is 11 residues. As DNA, the CDR3 is TGTGCCAGCAGTTATTCCCAGACCCAGTACTTC. Translated, it gives CASSYSQTQYF.